The 5 T cell receptor beta chains presented below share a single source sample, sequenced in a study of blood T cell repertoires in COVID-19. This table comes from immunoSEQ multiplex PCR, and its TCRdb copy is limited to in-frame clones, with some not included. The data hold 250,000 or so clones, with about 91% observed a single time. Sequencing used PBMCs or T cells enriched from blood (not recorded which). These receptors were obtained from a woman aged 40-49 years with acute COVID-19.

The rearrangement joins TRBV6-5 to TRBJ2-2; no firm D call. V lost 6 bases and J lost 4, with 12 bases in between. CDR3 size: 14 residues. The germline V gene has CDR1 MNHEY and CDR2 SVGAGI. DNA of the CDR3: TGTGCCAGCAGCAACGCGAGGCTCACCGGGGAGCTGTTTTTT. Translating gives CASSNARLTGELFF.

The rearrangement links TRBV3-1 (or the pseudogene TRBV3-2) to TRBJ2-7; 8 bases map to TRBD2. CDR1 is LGHDT, CDR2 YNNKEL, per germline (reference sequence). V shed 0 bases and J 5 bases; nucleotides not matched to a gene: 9. The CDR3 totals 16 residues. DNA for the CDR3: TGTGCCAGCAGCCAAGATAGGGCGGGGGGTTTCGACGAGCAGTACTTC. It specifies CASSQDRAGGFDEQYF.

The CDR3 reads CASSLNRGDTQYF. The CDR3 DNA reads TGTGCCAGCAGCCTTAACAGGGGGGATACGCAGTATTTT. The chain has TRBV7-2 and TRBJ2-3; 8 bases align to TRBD1. Germline V lookup: CDR1 SGHTA, CDR2 FQGNSA. The CDR3 consists of 13 residues. V shed 5 bases and J 6 bases; nucleotides not matched to a gene: 4.

V is TRBV3-1 (or the pseudogene TRBV3-2) and J is TRBJ1-2; perhaps TRBD1 as D (5 bases). Trimming took 1 base from V and 8 from J, leaving 8 bases between them. Germline loops: CDR1 LGHDT, CDR2 YNNKEL (reference sequence). This CDR3 comprises 12 residues. The CDR3 DNA reads TGTGCCAGCAGCCAAGTGCCAGGGGGCTACACCTTC. This translates into CASSQVPGGYTF.

This clone has a single count. The chain has TRBV2 and TRBJ1-5; no firm D call. The CDR3 sequence is 13 residues long. Germline V gene data show CDR1 as SNHLY and CDR2 as FYNNEI. With 8 bases removed from V and 2 bases from J, the gap between germline ends came to 10 bases. The CDR3 DNA follows: TGTGCCAGCGGTCTTGAGGGCAATCAGCCCCAGCATTTT. It translates to CASGLEGNQPQHF.